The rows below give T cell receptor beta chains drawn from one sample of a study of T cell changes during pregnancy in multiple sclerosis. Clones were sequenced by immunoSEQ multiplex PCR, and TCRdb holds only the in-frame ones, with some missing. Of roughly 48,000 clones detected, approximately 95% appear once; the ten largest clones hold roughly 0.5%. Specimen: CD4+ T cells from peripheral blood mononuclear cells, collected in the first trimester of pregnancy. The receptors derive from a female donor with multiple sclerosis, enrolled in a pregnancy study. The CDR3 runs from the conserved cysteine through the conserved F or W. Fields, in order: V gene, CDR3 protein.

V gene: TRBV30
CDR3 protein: CAWREKGGNTIYF

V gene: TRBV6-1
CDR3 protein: CASGPGPQHF

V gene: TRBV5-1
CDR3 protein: CASSFGTQRWGANVLTF

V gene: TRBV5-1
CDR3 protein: CASSPDGQGANTQYF

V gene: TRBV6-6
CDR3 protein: CASTPRGQSNSPLHF

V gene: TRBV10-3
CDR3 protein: CAGGGFNYGYTF

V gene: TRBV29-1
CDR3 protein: CSVAQIEAFF

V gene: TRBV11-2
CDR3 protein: CASSLGDSLGVTF

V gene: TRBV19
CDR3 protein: CASSIDRSNQPQHF

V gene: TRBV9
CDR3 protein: CASSVDTGEVYEQYF

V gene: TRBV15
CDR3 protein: CATSRKGTGDSPLHF

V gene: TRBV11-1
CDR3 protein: CASSLWGGTAEAFF

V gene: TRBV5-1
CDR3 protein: CASSLAPGQPQHF

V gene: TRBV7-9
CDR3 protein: CASSPDSLSYEQYF

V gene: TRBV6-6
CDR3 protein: CASSRDRAIMNTEAFF

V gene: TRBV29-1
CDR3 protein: CSIKGQGSQETQYF

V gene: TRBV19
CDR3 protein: CASSGQAGTDTQYF

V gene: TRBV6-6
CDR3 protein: CASSRNTEAFF

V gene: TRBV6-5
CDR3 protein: CASSARFRGPTEAFF

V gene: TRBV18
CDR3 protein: CASSLNKGLGDGYTF

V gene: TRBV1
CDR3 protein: CTSSQVSQPQHF

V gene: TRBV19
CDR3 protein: CASSGVSSYNSPLHF

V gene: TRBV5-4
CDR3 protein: CASNPSGGGIADTQYF

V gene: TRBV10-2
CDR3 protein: CASRAASRTDGYTF

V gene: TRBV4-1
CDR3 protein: CASSQVTITLGGSTEAFF

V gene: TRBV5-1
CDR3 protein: CASSLVEGFGGSNSPLHF

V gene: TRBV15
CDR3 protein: CATSRGQGTYEQYF

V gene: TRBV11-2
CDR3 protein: CASSISTNEKLFF

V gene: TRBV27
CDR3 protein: CASSRVGDTQYF

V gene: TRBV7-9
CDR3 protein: CASRTNTGALAGGYTF

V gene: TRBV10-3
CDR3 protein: CAISEGLAGRTDTQYF

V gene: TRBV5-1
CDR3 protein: CASSMTGLNYGYTF

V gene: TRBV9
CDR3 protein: CASSVGTGSPGNTIYF

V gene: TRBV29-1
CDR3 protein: CSCKGAGGYTF

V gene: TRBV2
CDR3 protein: CASGPIPGGNQPQHF

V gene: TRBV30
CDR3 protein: CAWKGAGGYTF

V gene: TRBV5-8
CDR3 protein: CASSLDEQGVLLGGYTF

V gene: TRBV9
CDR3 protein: CASNPGQGRNNEKLFF

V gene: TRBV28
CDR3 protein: CASSVDTGVHGYTF

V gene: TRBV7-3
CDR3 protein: CASSIQGGTDTQYF

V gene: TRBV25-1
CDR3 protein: CASRRLENEKLFF

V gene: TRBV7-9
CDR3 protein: CASSLEDTFHEQYF

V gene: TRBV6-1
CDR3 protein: CASTNSGGYTF

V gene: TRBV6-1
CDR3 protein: CASSQGDRGARETQYF

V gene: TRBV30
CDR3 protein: CAWSVLQGRYEQYF

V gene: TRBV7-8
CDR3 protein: CASSPSGLAGTEQYF

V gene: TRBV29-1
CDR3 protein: CSVVSEGADTEAFF

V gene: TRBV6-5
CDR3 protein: CASSYNDRGGTEAFF

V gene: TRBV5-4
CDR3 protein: CASSLVGGGKSYEQYF

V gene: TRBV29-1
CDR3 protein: CSGGGDTQYF

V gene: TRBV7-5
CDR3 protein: CARSKLTGHPSSYNSPLHF

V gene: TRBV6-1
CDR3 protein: CASSRTLTGVEAFF

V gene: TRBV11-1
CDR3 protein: CASSLEGQAGSPLHF

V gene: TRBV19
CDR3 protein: CASSIDPGGTGFHNEQFF

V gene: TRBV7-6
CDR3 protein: CASSLVSVTGNFAYEQYF

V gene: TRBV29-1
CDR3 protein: CSVEAGGYEQFF

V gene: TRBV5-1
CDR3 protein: CASSLVPGQGDYGYTF

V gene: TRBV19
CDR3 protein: CASSIYAGANYGYTF

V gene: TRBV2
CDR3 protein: CASSGADRAGNTIYF